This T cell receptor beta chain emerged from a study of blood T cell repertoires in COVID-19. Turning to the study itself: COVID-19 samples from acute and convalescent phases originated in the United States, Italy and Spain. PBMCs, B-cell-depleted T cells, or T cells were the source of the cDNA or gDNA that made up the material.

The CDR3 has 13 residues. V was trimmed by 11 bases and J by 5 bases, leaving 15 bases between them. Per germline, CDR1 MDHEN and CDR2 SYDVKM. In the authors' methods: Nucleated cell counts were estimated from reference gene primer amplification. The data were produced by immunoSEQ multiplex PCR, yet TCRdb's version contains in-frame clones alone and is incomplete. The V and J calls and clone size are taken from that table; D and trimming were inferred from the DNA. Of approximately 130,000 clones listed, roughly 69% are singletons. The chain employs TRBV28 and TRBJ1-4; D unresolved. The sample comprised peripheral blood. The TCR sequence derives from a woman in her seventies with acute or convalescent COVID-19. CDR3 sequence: CAALGGKNEKLFF. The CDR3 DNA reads TGTGCCGCCCTCGGAGGAAAAAATGAAAAACTGTTTTTT.